The rows below give T cell receptor beta chains drawn from one sample of a study of shared clonotypes between healthy human individuals. Assay used: immunoSEQ multiplex PCR; TCRdb lists only in-frame clones, some missing. This table has some 580,000 clones, 97% appearing once. Sequenced sample: naive CD4+ T cells sorted from blood. All receptors derive from a woman aged 30 to 39 in good health. The CDR3 runs from the conserved cysteine through the conserved F or W. The D gene is left open where the match is weak. Size is stated for part of the rows, as once, few or many counts, or as a class when the clone is expanded.

TRBJ1-1	-	TRBV6-5	-	CASSYEENTEAFF	TGTGCCAGCAGTTACGAGGAAAACACTGAAGCTTTCTTT
TRBJ1-1	once	TRBV5-1	TRBD1	CASSPGQAHTEAFF	TGCGCCAGCAGCCCAGGACAGGCCCACACTGAAGCTTTCTTT
TRBJ1-4	-	TRBV5-6	TRBD1	CASSFGTALSEKLFF	TGTGCCAGCAGCTTCGGGACAGCCCTTAGTGAAAAACTGTTTTTT
TRBJ2-3	-	TRBV5-1	-	CASRDGTTDTQYF	TGCGCCAGCAGAGACGGTACCACAGATACGCAGTATTTT
TRBJ2-7	-	TRBV29-1	TRBD1	CSATPGQGFYEQYF	TGCAGCGCCACCCCGGGACAGGGGTTCTACGAGCAGTACTTC
TRBJ2-1	-	TRBV14	TRBD2	CASSQMGGPNEQFF	TGTGCCAGCAGCCAAATGGGAGGGCCAAATGAGCAGTTCTTC
TRBJ2-7	-	TRBV5-1	-	CASSVGVPRGEQYF	TGCGCCAGCAGCGTCGGGGTCCCGAGGGGAGAGCAGTACTTC
TRBJ2-3	-	TRBV5-1	TRBD2	CATTTSGNPDTQYF	TGCGCCACCACGACTAGCGGGAACCCAGATACGCAGTATTTT
TRBJ2-7	-	TRBV4-2	TRBD2	CASSLAGEGSYEQYF	TGTGCCAGCAGCCTAGCGGGAGAGGGGTCCTACGAGCAGTACTTC
TRBJ2-1	-	TRBV28	TRBD2	CASLGASGGPNEQFF	TGTGCCAGCTTGGGGGCTAGCGGGGGACCAAATGAGCAGTTCTTC
TRBJ1-1	-	TRBV28	TRBD1	CASSLTGDKAFF	TGTGCCAGCAGCCTTACAGGGGATAAAGCTTTCTTT
TRBJ2-7	once	TRBV2	TRBD2	CASNRRATSGNYEQYF	TGTGCCAGCAACCGAAGGGCGACTAGCGGGAACTACGAGCAGTACTTC